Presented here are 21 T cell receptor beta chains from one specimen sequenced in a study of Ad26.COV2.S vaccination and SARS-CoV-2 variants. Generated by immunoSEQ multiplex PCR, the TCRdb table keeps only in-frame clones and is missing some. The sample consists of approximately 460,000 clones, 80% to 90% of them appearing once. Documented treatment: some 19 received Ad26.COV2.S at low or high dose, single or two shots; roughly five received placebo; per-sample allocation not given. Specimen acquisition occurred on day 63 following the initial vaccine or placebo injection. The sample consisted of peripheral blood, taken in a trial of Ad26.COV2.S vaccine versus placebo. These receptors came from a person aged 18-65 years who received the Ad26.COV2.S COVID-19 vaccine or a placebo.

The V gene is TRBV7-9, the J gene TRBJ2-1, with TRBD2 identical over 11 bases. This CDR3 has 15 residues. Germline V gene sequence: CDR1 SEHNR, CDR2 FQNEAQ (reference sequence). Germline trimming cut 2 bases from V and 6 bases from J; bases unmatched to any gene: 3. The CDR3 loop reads CASSLLLAGGNEQFF. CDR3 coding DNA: TGTGCCAGCAGCTTATTGCTAGCGGGAGGCAATGAGCAGTTCTTC.

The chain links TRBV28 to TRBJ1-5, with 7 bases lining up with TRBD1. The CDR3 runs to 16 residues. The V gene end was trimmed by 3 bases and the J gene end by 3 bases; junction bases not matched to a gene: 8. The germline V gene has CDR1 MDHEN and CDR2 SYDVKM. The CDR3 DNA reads TGTGCCAGCAGTTTTATTCCAGGGGGGATCAATCAGCCCCAGCATTTT. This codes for CASSFIPGGINQPQHF.

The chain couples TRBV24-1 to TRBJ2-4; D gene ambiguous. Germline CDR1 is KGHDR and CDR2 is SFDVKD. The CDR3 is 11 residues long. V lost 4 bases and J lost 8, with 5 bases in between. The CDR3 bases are TGTGCCACCAGTGAATTTGACATTCAGTACTTC. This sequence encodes CATSEFDIQYF.

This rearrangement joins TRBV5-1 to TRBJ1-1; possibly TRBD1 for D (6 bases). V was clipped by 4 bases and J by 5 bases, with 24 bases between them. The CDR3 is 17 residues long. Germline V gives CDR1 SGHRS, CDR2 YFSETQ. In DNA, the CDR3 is TGCGCCAGCAGCCTAGGACAGATAGGCGCCGAGGGGACTGAAGCTTTCTTT. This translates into CASSLGQIGAEGTEAFF.

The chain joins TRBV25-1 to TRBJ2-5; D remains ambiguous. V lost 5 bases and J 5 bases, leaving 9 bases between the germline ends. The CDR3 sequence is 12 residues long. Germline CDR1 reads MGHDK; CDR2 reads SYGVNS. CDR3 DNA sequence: TGTGCCAGCAGTTTTGGCAGGGAGACCCAGTACTTC. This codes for CASSFGRETQYF.

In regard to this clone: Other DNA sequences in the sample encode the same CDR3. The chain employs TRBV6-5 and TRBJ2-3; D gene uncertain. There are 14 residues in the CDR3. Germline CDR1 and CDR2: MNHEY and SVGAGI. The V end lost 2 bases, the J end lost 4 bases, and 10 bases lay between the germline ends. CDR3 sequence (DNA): TGTGCCAGCAGTTACAGCACCCGACCAGATACGCAGTATTTT. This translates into CASSYSTRPDTQYF.

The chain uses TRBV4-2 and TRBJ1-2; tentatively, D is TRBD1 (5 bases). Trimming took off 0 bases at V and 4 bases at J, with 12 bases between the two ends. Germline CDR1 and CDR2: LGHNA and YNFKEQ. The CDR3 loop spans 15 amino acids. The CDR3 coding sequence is TGTGCCAGCAGCCAAGAGGGGGAGTTGATCTATGGCTACACCTTC. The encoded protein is CASSQEGELIYGYTF.

The chain's CDR3 is CSASLSGYGYTF. The CDR3 DNA is TGCAGTGCTAGTCTGTCAGGGTATGGCTACACCTTC. This chain joins TRBV20-1 and TRBJ1-2; weak D call: TRBD1 (5 bases). The germline CDR1 and CDR2 sequences are DFQATT and SNEGSKA (reference sequence). V was shortened by 3 bases and J by 5 bases, with 10 bases between the two germline ends. The CDR3 is 12 residues long.

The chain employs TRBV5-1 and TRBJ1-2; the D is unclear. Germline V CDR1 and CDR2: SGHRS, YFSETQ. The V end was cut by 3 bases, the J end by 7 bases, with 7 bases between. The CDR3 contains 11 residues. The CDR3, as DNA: TGCGCCAGCAGCTCGGACGGTGGCTACACCTTC. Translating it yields CASSSDGGYTF.

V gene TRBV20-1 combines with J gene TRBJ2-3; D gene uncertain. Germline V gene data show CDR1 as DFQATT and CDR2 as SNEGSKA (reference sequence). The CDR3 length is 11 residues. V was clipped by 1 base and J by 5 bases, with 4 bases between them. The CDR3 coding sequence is TGCAGTGCTAGAGGAGGAGATACGCAGTATTTT. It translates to CSARGGDTQYF.

The CDR3 spells CASSNDRVGELFF. CDR3 coding DNA: TGTGCCAGCAGCAACGACAGGGTCGGGGAGCTGTTTTTT. This sequence joins TRBV6-2 or TRBV6-3 and TRBJ2-2; 7 nucleotides agree with TRBD1. From germline, CDR1 is MNHEY and CDR2 SVGEGT. CDR3 length: 13 residues. With V trimmed by 6 bases and J by 7 bases, 5 bases remained unmatched.

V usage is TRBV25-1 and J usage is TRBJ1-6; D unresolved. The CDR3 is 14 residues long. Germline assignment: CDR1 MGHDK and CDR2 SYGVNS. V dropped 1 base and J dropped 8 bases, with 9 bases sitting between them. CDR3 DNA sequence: TGTGCCAGCAGTGAATCGGGATGGTATTCACCCCTCCACTTT. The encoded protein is CASSESGWYSPLHF.

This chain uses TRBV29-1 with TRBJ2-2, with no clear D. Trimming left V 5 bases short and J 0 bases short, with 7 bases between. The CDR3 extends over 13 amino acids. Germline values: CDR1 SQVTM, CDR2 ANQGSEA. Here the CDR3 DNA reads TGCAGCGTTCTGTATCCGAACACCGGGGAGCTGTTTTTT. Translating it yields CSVLYPNTGELFF.

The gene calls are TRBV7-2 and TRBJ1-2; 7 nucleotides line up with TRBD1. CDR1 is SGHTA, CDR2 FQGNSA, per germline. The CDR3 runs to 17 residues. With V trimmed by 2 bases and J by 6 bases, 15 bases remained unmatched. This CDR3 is CASSLTPGQRKTNGYTF. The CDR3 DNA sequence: TGTGCCAGCAGCTTAACCCCGGGACAGAGGAAGACTAATGGCTACACCTTC.

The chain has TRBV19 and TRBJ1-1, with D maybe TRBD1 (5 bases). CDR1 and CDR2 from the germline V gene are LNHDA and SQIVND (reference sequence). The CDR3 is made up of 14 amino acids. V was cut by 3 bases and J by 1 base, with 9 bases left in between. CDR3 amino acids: CASSIAGGNTEAFF. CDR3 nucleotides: TGTGCCAGTAGTATCGCGGGGGGGAACACTGAAGCTTTCTTT.

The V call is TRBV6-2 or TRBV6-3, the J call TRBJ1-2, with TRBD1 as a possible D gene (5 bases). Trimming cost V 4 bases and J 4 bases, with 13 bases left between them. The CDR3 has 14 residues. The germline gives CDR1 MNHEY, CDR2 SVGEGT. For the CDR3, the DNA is TGTGCCAGCAGTTGGGCAGGGCCAGGCTATGGCTACACCTTC. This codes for CASSWAGPGYGYTF.

The chain's CDR3 is CASSMEFRGTDTQYF. The CDR3 DNA sequence: TGTGCCAGTAGTATGGAGTTTAGGGGCACAGATACGCAGTATTTT. This rearrangement joins TRBV19 to TRBJ2-3; D is unclear. Looked up from germline, CDR1 is LNHDA and CDR2 is SQIVND (reference sequence). V lost 3 bases and J lost 1, with 11 bases in between. The CDR3 is made up of 15 amino acids.

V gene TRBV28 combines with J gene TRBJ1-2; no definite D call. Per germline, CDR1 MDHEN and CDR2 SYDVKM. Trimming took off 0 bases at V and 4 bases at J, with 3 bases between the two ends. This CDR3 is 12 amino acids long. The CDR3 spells CASSLWGYGYTF. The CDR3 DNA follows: TGTGCCAGCAGTTTATGGGGCTATGGCTACACCTTC.

CDR3 loop: CASSIGRALNYGYTF. CDR3 DNA: TGTGCCAGTAGCATTGGGCGAGCACTCAACTATGGCTACACCTTC. The chain carries TRBV19 and TRBJ1-2; D gene unclear. This CDR3 is 15 amino acids long. Trimming left V 6 bases short and J 2 bases short, with 16 bases between. Per germline, CDR1 LNHDA and CDR2 SQIVND (reference sequence).

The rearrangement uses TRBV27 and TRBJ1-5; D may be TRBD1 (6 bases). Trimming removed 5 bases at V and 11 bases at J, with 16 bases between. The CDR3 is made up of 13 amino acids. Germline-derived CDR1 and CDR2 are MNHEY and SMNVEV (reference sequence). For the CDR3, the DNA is TGTGCCAGCAGTCAACTCAGGGGCCGGACCCAGCATTTT. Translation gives CASSQLRGRTQHF.

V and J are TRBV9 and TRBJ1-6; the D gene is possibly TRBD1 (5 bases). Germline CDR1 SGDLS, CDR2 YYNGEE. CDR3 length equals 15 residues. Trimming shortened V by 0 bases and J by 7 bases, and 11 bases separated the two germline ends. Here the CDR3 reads CASSVGPGINSPLHF. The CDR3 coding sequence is TGTGCCAGCAGCGTAGGCCCAGGGATCAATTCACCCCTCCACTTT.